This TCR beta chain stems from a study of blood T cell repertoires in COVID-19. Study-wide context: Samples representing acute and convalescent COVID-19 were sourced from the United States, Italy and Spain. PBMCs, B-cell-depleted T cells, or T cells were the source of the cDNA or gDNA that made up the material.

TCRdb's table, derived via immunoSEQ multiplex PCR, lists solely in-frame clones and lacks some. This table has 200,000 or so clones, approximately 80% appearing once. The V end lost 4 bases, the J end lost 5 bases, and 18 bases lay between the germline ends. Germline loops: CDR1 MNHEY, CDR2 SVGEGT. The CDR3 runs 16 residues. The genes are TRBV6-2 or TRBV6-3 and TRBJ2-1; a weak D match, TRBD2 (7 bases). Sequenced: peripheral blood. This clonotype was obtained from a woman aged 55-75 years who had recovered from COVID-19. The CDR3 loop is CASSSERRGGDNEQFF. CDR3 DNA: TGTGCCAGCAGTTCCGAAAGAAGGGGGGGCGACAATGAGCAGTTCTTC.